This T cell receptor (beta chain) was sequenced during a study of blood T cell repertoires in COVID-19. The overall study: The United States, Italy and Spain provided the acute and convalescent COVID-19 samples. PBMCs, B-cell-depleted T cells, or T cells provided the cDNA or gDNA that made up the material.

The J segment lost 2 bases and the V segment lost 2 bases, leaving 4 bases of the junction unmatched. The V gene's germline CDR1 is MNHEY and CDR2 SVGEGT. The CDR3 has 16 amino acids. Original analysis: Quantification of nucleated cells was approximated via reference gene primer amplification. Profiled with immunoSEQ multiplex PCR; TCRdb holds only in-frame clones, not every one. That table is the source of V, J and clone size, and D and trimming were worked out from the DNA. This sample yields approximately 380,000 clones, of which 90% to 95% are seen a single time; roughly 0.9% belongs to the top ten.

The chain recombines TRBV6-2 or TRBV6-3 with TRBJ1-2, with 11 bases that match TRBD1. This TCR was recovered from a woman in her thirties or forties who had been exposed to COVID-19. Sequencing was carried out using PBMCs or T cells enriched from blood (not recorded which). The CDR3 sequence: CASSYQRDRGNYGYTF. The CDR3 DNA follows: TGTGCCAGCAGTTACCAGCGGGACAGGGGGAACTATGGCTACACCTTC.